One sample yielded the 5 T cell receptor beta chains listed below, sequenced in a study of blood T cell repertoires in COVID-19. Method: immunoSEQ multiplex PCR; TCRdb's copy keeps in-frame clones and lacks some. The top ten hold under 14% of the sample, which has some 130,000 clones, just over 75% seen once. Specimen: peripheral blood. These receptor sequences come from a human donor in a cohort sampled during active COVID-19.

The rearrangement uses TRBV18 and TRBJ1-5; D is unresolved. V lost 2 bases, J lost 7 bases, and 12 bases lay in between. The CDR3 consists of 14 residues. Germline V lookup: CDR1 KGHSH, CDR2 LQKENI. The CDR3: CASSPTRLEQPQHF. The CDR3 DNA reads TGTGCCAGCTCACCAACGAGACTGGAGCAGCCCCAGCATTTT.

Of note for this clone: This sample includes further DNA sequences coding for the same CDR3. This chain uses TRBV5-4 with TRBJ1-1, with 7 positions matching TRBD1. CDR1 is SGHNT, CDR2 YYREEE, per germline (reference sequence). The junction had 3 bases not matched to a gene; V was cut back by 0 bases and J by 1 base. The CDR3 extends over 15 amino acids. CDR3: CASSLEGARNTEAFF. CDR3 DNA: TGTGCCAGCAGCTTGGAGGGGGCGCGGAACACTGAAGCTTTCTTT. Full variable domain (rest looked up from reference TRBV5-4 and TRBJ1-1): ETGVTQSPTHLIKTRGQQVTLRCSSQSGHNTVSWYQQALGQGPQFIFQYYREEENGRGNFPPRFSGLQFPNYSSELNVNALELDDSALYLCASSLEGARNTEAFFGQGTRLTVV.

The V call is TRBV28, the J call TRBJ2-1, with D unclear. There are 13 residues in the CDR3. V was shortened by 5 bases and J by 8 bases, with 13 bases between the two germline ends. The germline gives CDR1 MDHEN, CDR2 SYDVKM. This CDR3 is CASSTRLFHEQFF. CDR3 nucleotide sequence: TGTGCCAGCAGTACGCGTCTCTTTCATGAGCAGTTCTTC.

The rearrangement joins TRBV12-5 to TRBJ2-2; the D is unclear. The V and J ends lost 5 bases and 0 bases respectively, with 13 bases between them. CDR1 is LGHNT and CDR2 is FRNRAP in the germline V gene. This CDR3 has 16 amino acids. CDR3 coding DNA: TGTGCTAGTGGTGCGAGCGAGACCGCGAACACCGGGGAGCTGTTTTTT. Its translation: CASGASETANTGELFF.

This chain connects TRBV19 to TRBJ1-5; D ambiguous. V was pared by 5 bases and J by 3 bases, with 5 bases between. The germline V gene has CDR1 LNHDA and CDR2 SQIVND (reference sequence). The CDR3 has 12 amino acids. The CDR3: CASSSFNQPQHF. CDR3 nucleotides: TGTGCCAGTAGTTCCTTCAATCAGCCCCAGCATTTT.